The 21 T cell receptor beta chains below all came from one sample that was sequenced in a study of beta chain features in type 1 diabetes. Expressed TCRB transcripts were sequenced because the entire RNA isolate underwent reverse transcription. Generated by immunoSEQ multiplex PCR, the TCRdb table keeps only in-frame clones and is missing some. The sample contains more than 300,000 clones, around 12% of which appear only once. Material for sequencing was naive CD4+ T cells from blood. The receptors stem from a man aged 18 to 30 in good health.

This clone was found a few times. This chain joins TRBV19 and TRBJ2-5; 8 bases line up with TRBD2. Germline assignment: CDR1 LNHDA and CDR2 SQIVND (reference sequence). The CDR3 consists of 14 residues. Trimming cost V 2 bases and J 5 bases; bases outside gene matches: 4. Here the CDR3 DNA reads TGTGCCAGTAGTATATCGGGGGGGGAGGAGACCCAGTACTTC. Amino acid sequence: CASSISGGEETQYF. Full variable domain (outside the CDR3, taken from reference TRBV19 and TRBJ2-5): DGGITQSPKYLFRKEGQNVTLSCEQNLNHDAMYWYRQDPGQGLRLIYYSQIVNDFQKGDIAEGYSVSREKKESFPLTVTSAQKNPTAFYLCASSISGGEETQYFGPGTRLLVL.

This clone has more than one count but fewer than ten. The chain combines TRBV7-2 with TRBJ2-5; D is unresolved. Trimming removed 5 bases at V and 1 base at J, with 8 bases between. The CDR3 is 13 amino acids. Germline-derived CDR1 and CDR2 are SGHTA and FQGNSA. The CDR3, as DNA: TGTGCCAGCAGCCCCCAACTCCAAGAGACCCAGTACTTC. Translating it yields CASSPQLQETQYF.

The chain joins TRBV25-1 to TRBJ1-6, with unresolved D. The CDR3 loop spans 16 amino acids. Germline V CDR1 and CDR2: MGHDK, SYGVNS. Trimming pared 1 base from V and 0 bases from J, leaving 7 bases between. DNA of the CDR3: TGTGCCAGCAGTGAATTTGGGAGCTCCTATAATTCACCCCTCCACTTT. It codes for CASSEFGSSYNSPLHF.

This clone was seen only a few times. J is TRBJ2-5 and V is TRBV2; D is undetermined. V lost 5 bases to trimming and J lost 1 base, with 8 bases between them. This CDR3 has 13 residues. The germline V gene encodes CDR1 SNHLY and CDR2 FYNNEI. The CDR3 region is CASSLVGQETQYF. The CDR3 DNA reads as TGTGCCAGCAGTCTCGTCGGCCAAGAGACCCAGTACTTC.

CDR3 sequence reads: CAWSAGRQSYEQYF. The CDR3 coding sequence is TGTGCCTGGAGTGCAGGCCGACAGTCCTACGAGCAGTACTTC. J is TRBJ2-7 and V is TRBV30; a weak D match, TRBD1 (5 bases). Germline-derived CDR1 and CDR2 are GTSNPN and SVGIG (reference sequence). The CDR3 runs 14 residues. Trimming removed 1 base at V and 1 base at J, with 11 bases between.

V gene TRBV7-2 combines with J gene TRBJ2-5; D call uncertain. The CDR3 loop spans 13 amino acids. V dropped 0 bases and J dropped 9 bases, with 11 bases sitting between them. Germline values: CDR1 SGHTA, CDR2 FQGNSA. CDR3 sequence (DNA): TGTGCCAGCAGCTTAGCGCGCCGAGAACCCCAGTACTTC. This codes for CASSLARREPQYF.

The rearrangement uses TRBV7-3 and TRBJ2-1; D call uncertain. Germline V gene lookup returns CDR1 SGHTA and CDR2 FQGTGA. The CDR3 has 17 residues. Trimming took 0 bases from V and 2 from J, leaving 14 bases between them. In nucleotides, the CDR3 is TGTGCCAGCAGCTTAACTCCTATACGGTCCACCTACAATGAGCAGTTCTTC. This codes for CASSLTPIRSTYNEQFF.

This clone came up a few times. The chain joins TRBV5-6 to TRBJ2-5, with 7 bases matching TRBD2. CDR1 and CDR2 from the germline V gene are SGHDT and YYEEEE. The CDR3 consists of 13 residues. After removal of 2 bases from V and 3 bases from J, the junction contained 1 base not matched to a gene. Here the CDR3 reads CASSLTSEETQYF. CDR3 bases: TGTGCCAGCAGCTTAACTAGCGAAGAGACCCAGTACTTC.

J is TRBJ2-7 and V is TRBV11-2; tentative D call: TRBD1 (6 bases). The CDR3 runs 16 residues. Between the trimmed V and J ends, which lost 5 bases and 5 bases, there was a span of 22 bases. Germline CDR1 reads SGHAT; CDR2 reads FQNNGV. The CDR3 DNA follows: TGTGCCAGCAGCCCACTTGGGGGCAGGGGACCCCACGAGCAGTACTTC. This codes for CASSPLGGRGPHEQYF.

This clone occurred a few times. Additional DNA sequences in this sample encode the identical CDR3. The rearrangement links TRBV18 to TRBJ1-5, with 7 bases fitting TRBD1. This CDR3 contains 14 residues. From germline, CDR1 is KGHSH and CDR2 LQKENI. V lost 3 bases to trimming and J lost 4 bases; unmatched junction nucleotides: 3. This CDR3 reads CASSPGQSNQPQHF. The CDR3 DNA sequence: TGTGCCAGCTCACCGGGACAGTCAAATCAGCCCCAGCATTTT. The full variable domain, with the rest looked up from reference TRBV18 and TRBJ1-5, is NAGVMQNPRHLVRRRGQEARLRCSPMKGHSHVYWYRQLPEEGLKFMVYLQKENIIDESGMPKERFSAEFPKEGPSILRIQQVVRGDSAAYFCASSPGQSNQPQHFGDGTRLSIL.

With regard to this clone: The CDR3 carries no conserved terminal phenylalanine or tryptophan, so it likely arises from a read error. It is unclear where the CDR3 begins or ends on the DNA, so no DNA is shown, and the CDR3 is as TCRdb lists it. CDR3 amino acids: CASSQCFRG. The genes are TRBV3-2 and TRBJ2-3; no check of the table's D call, TRBD2, against the DNA was made. TRBV3-2 counts as a pseudogene. The CDR3 region is 9 residues in length, termini included.

This clone was observed a few times. This chain uses TRBV6-6 with TRBJ2-7; tentatively, D is TRBD2 (6 bases). The length of the CDR3 is 16 residues. The ends were cut back, 7 bases at V and 2 bases at J, with 21 bases in the middle. Germline loops: CDR1 MNHNY, CDR2 SVGAGI (reference sequence). Here the CDR3 reads CASTQSGSGSAYEQYF. As DNA, the CDR3 is TGTGCCAGCACTCAGTCGGGTAGCGGTTCGGCCTACGAGCAGTACTTC.

The genes are TRBV5-6 and TRBJ2-1; D is undetermined. CDR1 and CDR2 from the germline V gene are SGHDT and YYEEEE. This CDR3 region has 19 residues. V lost 3 bases and J 7 bases, leaving 29 bases between the germline ends. The CDR3, as DNA: TGTGCCAGCAGCTCCGTTCAGTGGTTTACAGAACCTCCTTTGAATGAGCAGTTCTTC. It codes for CASSSVQWFTEPPLNEQFF.

A few counts support this clone. The chain uses TRBV28 and TRBJ2-7; 11 bases line up with TRBD1. CDR1 is MDHEN, CDR2 SYDVKM, per germline. This CDR3 contains 13 residues. J lost 2 bases, V lost 10 bases, and 4 bases had no gene match. This CDR3 is CATGTGGTYEQYF. As DNA, the CDR3 is TGTGCCACAGGGACAGGGGGTACCTACGAGCAGTACTTC.

This clone was counted only a few times. The chain uses TRBV23-1 and TRBJ1-2, with a tentative D call TRBD1 (6 bases). TRBV23-1 is known as an ORF, though its function is uncertain. The CDR3 has 17 residues. V was pared by 0 bases and J by 1 base, with 15 bases between. DNA of the CDR3: TGCGCCAGCAGTCAATCCCCGGGACACGCCGTTAACTATGGCTACACCTTC. Protein product: CASSQSPGHAVNYGYTF.

CDR3: CASSLTGGFSYEQYF. The CDR3 DNA is TGTGCCAGCAGTTTAACGGGGGGATTCTCCTACGAGCAGTACTTC. The chain combines TRBV28 with TRBJ2-7; the match to TRBD2 covers 7 bases. The V gene's germline CDR1 is MDHEN and CDR2 SYDVKM. This CDR3 region has 15 residues. With 2 bases clipped from V and 0 bases from J, the junction kept 4 bases outside the gene matches. Using reference TRBV28 and TRBJ2-7 for the parts outside the CDR3, the full variable domain is DVKVTQSSRYLVKRTGEKVFLECVQDMDHENMFWYRQDPGLGLRLIYFSYDVKMKEKGDIPEGYSVSREKKERFSLILESASTNQTSMYLCASSLTGGFSYEQYFGPGTRLTVT.

This clone has just a few counts. V is TRBV19 and J is TRBJ2-3; D uncertain. V lost 4 bases and J 5 bases, leaving 7 bases between the germline ends. CDR3 length equals 12 residues. CDR1 is LNHDA, CDR2 SQIVND, per germline (reference sequence). Here the CDR3 DNA reads TGTGCCAGTAGTACATTGAGAGATACGCAGTATTTT. This sequence encodes CASSTLRDTQYF.

This clone appeared a few times. The rearrangement joins TRBV7-3 to TRBJ2-5; D may be TRBD1 (5 bases). This CDR3 is built from 13 residues. Germline V gene sequence: CDR1 SGHTA, CDR2 FQGTGA. Trimming left V 4 bases short and J 0 bases short, with 6 bases between. The CDR3 loop is CASSSGYQETQYF. The CDR3 region has the DNA TGTGCCAGCAGCTCAGGGTACCAAGAGACCCAGTACTTC. The whole variable domain, filled in from reference TRBV7-3 and TRBJ2-5, reads GAGVSQTPSNKVTEKGKYVELRCDPISGHTALYWYRQSLGQGPEFLIYFQGTGAADDSGLPNDRFFAVRPEGSVSTLKIQRTERGDSAVYLCASSSGYQETQYFGPGTRLLVL.

This clone was observed a few times. V usage is TRBV7-9 and J usage is TRBJ2-3; the match to TRBD1 covers 9 bases. The CDR3 is 15 amino acids. Germline CDR1 reads SEHNR; CDR2 reads FQNEAQ (reference sequence). Unmatched junction bases numbered 7, after V lost 5 bases and J lost 4 bases. CDR3 DNA sequence: TGTGCCAGCAGCCTCTCCACAGGGGGCGCAGATACGCAGTATTTT. Its protein is CASSLSTGGADTQYF.

V and J are TRBV18 and TRBJ2-7; no clear D gene. V lost 4 bases and J lost 0, with 7 bases in between. CDR3 length: 13 amino acids. The germline CDR1 and CDR2 sequences are KGHSH and LQKENI. CDR3 loop: CASSRSGSYEQYF. CDR3 bases: TGTGCCAGCTCACGGTCAGGCTCCTACGAGCAGTACTTC.

This clone has more than one count but fewer than ten. The genes are TRBV5-1 and TRBJ1-2; D gene uncertain. Trimming removed 0 bases at V and 1 base at J, with 7 bases between. The CDR3 has 14 amino acids. CDR1 SGHRS and CDR2 YFSETQ come from the germline V gene. DNA of the CDR3: TGCGCCAGCAGCTTGGACAGAGATAACTATGGCTACACCTTC. Its protein product is CASSLDRDNYGYTF.